The clone carrying this TCR beta chain was picked up one time. Antigen unknown. Cultured CD4+ T cell DNA underwent sequencing with the Oncomine TCR Beta short-read assay. Via MiXCR, TCRdb re-called the PCR reads, giving one row per CDR3 protein. Seen here are 15,000 to 25,000 distinct CDR3 sequences, about two fifths observed once, and the top ten hold around 14%. V was clipped by 7 bases and J by 1 base; unmatched bases: 4. Per germline, CDR1 GTSNPN and CDR2 SVGIG (reference sequence). This CDR3 has 13 residues. Treatment denoted: 10-day PBMC culture with coronavirus spike peptide pools or control peptides (ViraFEST assay). These data originate in a study of vaccination and CD4 T cells after COVID-19. Whole-study context: Cells received overlapping spike peptides from SARS-CoV-2, HCoV-NL63, HCoV-OC43 and HCoV-229E as stimulation.

The chain employs TRBV30 and TRBJ1-1, with 9 bases aligning to TRBD1. The sample consisted of cultured CD4+ T cells from blood. The TCR was taken from a human donor with COVID-19. DNA of the CDR3: TGTGCCTACGCGGACAGGGGGAACACTGAAGCTTTCTTT. It codes for CAYADRGNTEAFF.